This is a list of T cell receptor beta chains from one sample in a study of molecular identifiers for immune sequencing clone quantification. TCRdb itself ran the PCR reads through MiXCR, one entry per CDR3 protein. The table includes 100,000 or so distinct CDR3 sequences, about 35% detected once. The specimen was naive CD8+ T cells from blood, with Jurkat cell RNA spiked in. These receptors were obtained from a human donor in good health. Some libraries in this study had Jurkat cell RNA spiked in. The CDR3 runs from the conserved cysteine through the conserved F or W. D genes are given only for firm matches. The size field is filled for only some rows; it gives once, few, many or a size class.

j_gene | v_gene | d_gene | abundance | CDR3nt | CDR3aa
TRBJ2-7 | TRBV19 | TRBD2 | NA | TGTGCCAGTACCCCCGGGACTAGCGGATCCTACGAGCAGTACTTC | CASTPGTSGSYEQYF
TRBJ2-7 | TRBV13 | TRBD2 | few | TGTGCCAGCAGCCCATCCCTAGCGGGAGGTTCCTACGAGCAGTACTTC | CASSPSLAGGSYEQYF
TRBJ2-7 | TRBV14 | TRBD2 | many | TGTGCCAGCAGCCAGGAGCGGGAACGGGGCACCGAGCAGTACTTC | CASSQERERGTEQYF
TRBJ2-5 | TRBV7-8 | NA | NA | TGTGCCAGCAGCTGGGGGGCTAGTGGAGAGACCCAGTACTTC | CASSWGASGETQYF
TRBJ2-7 | TRBV9 | TRBD2 | once | TGTGCCAGCAGCGATTCTAGCGGGAGGACCTCCTACGAGCAGTACTTC | CASSDSSGRTSYEQYF
TRBJ2-1 | TRBV19 | NA | NA | TGTGCCAGTAGTATGGGCACCTCCGATGAGCAGTTCTTC | CASSMGTSDEQFF
TRBJ2-2 | TRBV3-1 | TRBD2 | NA | TGTGCCAGCAGCCACCTCACTAGCGGGACCGGGGAGCTGTTTTTT | CASSHLTSGTGELFF
TRBJ2-7 | TRBV4-1 | NA | NA | TGCGCCAGCAGCCAAGAACACAGCGAGGGTTACTACGAGCAGTACTTC | CASSQEHSEGYYEQYF
TRBJ1-6 | TRBV20-1 | NA | NA | TGCAGTGCTAGATCTAAACCCCCAAGCTCCTATAATTCACCCCTCCACTTT | CSARSKPPSSYNSPLHF
TRBJ2-5 | TRBV19 | TRBD1 | few | TGTGCCAGTAGATTACAGGGGGCCTTTGAGACCCAGTACTTC | CASRLQGAFETQYF
TRBJ2-2 | TRBV29-1 | TRBD2 | NA | TGCAGCGTGGAGGGACTAGCGGGAGGGTCCGGGGAGCTGTTTTTT | CSVEGLAGGSGELFF
TRBJ2-7 | TRBV6-1 | NA | few | TGTGCCAGCAGTGGCGAGGGCTACTCCTACGAGCAGTACTTC | CASSGEGYSYEQYF
TRBJ1-5 | TRBV6-6 | NA | NA | TGTGCCAGTACAATTGTCACAAACCAGCCCCAGCATTTT | CASTIVTNQPQHF
TRBJ2-1 | TRBV7-2 | TRBD2 | NA | TGTGCCAGCAGCGACCGGGACTACTACAATGAGCAGTTCTTC | CASSDRDYYNEQFF